This T cell receptor (beta chain) was observed in a study of T cells in Graves' hyperthyroidism and ophthalmopathy. Whole-study findings and limits: With a median lead of roughly 6.2 months before onset, the model predicted ophthalmopathy.

CDR3 length: 15 amino acids. Germline CDR1 and CDR2: SGHTA and FQGNSA. Trimming left V 1 base short and J 0 bases short, with 10 bases between. This clonotype was seen at least ten times. Its matching antigen is unknown. Clinical symptoms, serum thyroxine and TRAb, thyroid ultrasound and orbital computed tomography were used for the diagnoses. TCR beta CDR3 regions were amplified from RNA. A set of HTBI primers served as the primers for a first-round RT-PCR of the TCR CDR3. TCRdb processed the multiplex PCR reads anew with MiXCR; each CDR3 protein has one entry. The sample has some 570,000 distinct CDR3 sequences; about a sixth are singletons.

The sequence came from a woman between 18 and 30 years old with Graves' ophthalmopathy. Source material: blood. This chain links TRBV7-2 with TRBJ2-7; D call uncertain. The CDR3 loop reads CASSLEYSRSYEQYF. CDR3 nucleotide sequence: TGTGCCAGCAGCTTAGAGTACAGCCGCTCCTACGAGCAGTACTTC.